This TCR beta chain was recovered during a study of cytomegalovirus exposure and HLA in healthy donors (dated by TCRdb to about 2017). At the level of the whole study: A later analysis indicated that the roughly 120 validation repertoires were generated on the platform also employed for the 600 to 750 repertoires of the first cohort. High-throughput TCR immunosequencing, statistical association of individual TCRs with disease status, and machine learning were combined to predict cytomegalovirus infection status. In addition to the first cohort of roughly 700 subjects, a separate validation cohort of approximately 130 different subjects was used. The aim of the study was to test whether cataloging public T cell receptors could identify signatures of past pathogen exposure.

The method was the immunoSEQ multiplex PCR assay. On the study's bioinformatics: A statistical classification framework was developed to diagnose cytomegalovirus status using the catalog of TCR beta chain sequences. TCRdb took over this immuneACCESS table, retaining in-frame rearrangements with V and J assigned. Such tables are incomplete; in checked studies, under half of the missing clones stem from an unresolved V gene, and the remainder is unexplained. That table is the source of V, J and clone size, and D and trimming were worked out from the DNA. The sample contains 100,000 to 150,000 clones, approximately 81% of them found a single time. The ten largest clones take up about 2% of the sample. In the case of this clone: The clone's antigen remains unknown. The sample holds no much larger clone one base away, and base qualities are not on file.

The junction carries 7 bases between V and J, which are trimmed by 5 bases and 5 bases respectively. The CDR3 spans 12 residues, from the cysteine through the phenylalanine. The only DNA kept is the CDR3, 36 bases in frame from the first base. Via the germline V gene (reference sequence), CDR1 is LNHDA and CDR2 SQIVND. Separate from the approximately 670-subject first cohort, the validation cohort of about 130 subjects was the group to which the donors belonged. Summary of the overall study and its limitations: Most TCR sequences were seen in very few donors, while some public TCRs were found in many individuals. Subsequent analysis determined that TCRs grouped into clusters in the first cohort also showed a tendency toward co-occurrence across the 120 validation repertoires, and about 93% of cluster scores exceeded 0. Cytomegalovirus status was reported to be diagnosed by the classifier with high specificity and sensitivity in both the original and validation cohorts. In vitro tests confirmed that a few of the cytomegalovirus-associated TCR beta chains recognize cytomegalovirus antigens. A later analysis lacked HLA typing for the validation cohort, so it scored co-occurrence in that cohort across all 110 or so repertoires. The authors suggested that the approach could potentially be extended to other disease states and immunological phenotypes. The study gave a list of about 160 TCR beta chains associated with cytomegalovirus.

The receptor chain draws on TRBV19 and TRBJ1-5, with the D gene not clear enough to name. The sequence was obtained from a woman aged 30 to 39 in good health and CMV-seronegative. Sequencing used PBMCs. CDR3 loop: CASSWSDQPQHF. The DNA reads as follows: TGTGCCAGTAGTTGGAGTGATCAGCCCCAGCATTTT.